These 30 T cell receptor beta chains were all obtained from the same sample, sequenced in a study of siplizumab effects on memory and regulatory T cells. Some clones are missing from TCRdb's copy, which holds only in-frame ones; the method was immunoSEQ multiplex PCR. The repertoire has roughly 56,000 clones, over 85% of them found once; the top ten carry 30% to 40%. Source material: CD8+ T cells sorted from blood. All receptors derive from a human donor in good health.

This rearrangement joins TRBV7-9 to TRBJ2-2; 9 nucleotides agree with TRBD2. The CDR3 totals 15 residues. Germline V gene data show CDR1 as SEHNR and CDR2 as FQNEAQ (reference sequence). The junction had 4 bases not matched to a gene; V was cut back by 4 bases and J by 4 bases. The CDR3 DNA follows: TGTGCCAGCAGCTGGTCTAGCGGGACCACCGGGGAGCTGTTTTTT. It is translated as CASSWSSGTTGELFF.

This clone was found once. The chain recombines TRBV9 with TRBJ1-5; D gene uncertain. This CDR3 region has 14 residues. Germline CDR1 is SGDLS and CDR2 is YYNGEE. Trimming removed 4 bases at V and 3 bases at J, with 11 bases between. The CDR3 nucleotides read TGTGCCAGCAGCCCGTCGGTCCTCAATCAGCCCCAGCATTTT. This encodes CASSPSVLNQPQHF.

The genes are TRBV5-6 and TRBJ2-7; possible D gene TRBD2, 6 bases. This CDR3 comprises 13 residues. V was cut by 0 bases and J by 6 bases, with 10 bases left in between. Germline V gene sequence: CDR1 SGHDT, CDR2 YYEEEE. The CDR3 DNA reads as TGTGCCAGCAGCTTGGAGGGAGGAGGCGAGCAGTACTTC. Translating gives CASSLEGGGEQYF.

CDR3 sequence: CATGGGANEQFF. In DNA form, the CDR3 reads TGTGCCACCGGGGGTGGGGCTAATGAGCAGTTCTTC. V usage is TRBV6-6 and J usage is TRBJ2-1, with D possibly matching TRBD2 (6 bases). V was cut by 10 bases and J by 7 bases, with 14 bases left in between. The CDR3 runs to 12 residues. Germline V gene lookup returns CDR1 MNHNY and CDR2 SVGAGI (reference sequence).

The chain is built from TRBV7-9 and TRBJ2-3; 7 nucleotides align to TRBD2. CDR1 and CDR2 from the germline V gene are SEHNR and FQNEAQ (reference sequence). The CDR3 is 16 residues long. The V and J ends lost 5 bases and 7 bases, in that order; junction bases with no gene match: 15. The CDR3 region has the DNA TGTGCCAGCAGCGCAACTAGCGTGACTGGTCTCCATACGCAGTATTTT. Its protein is CASSATSVTGLHTQYF.

The chain carries TRBV19 and TRBJ2-7, with D perhaps assigned TRBD1 or TRBD2 (5 bases each). Between the trimmed V and J ends, which lost 5 bases and 4 bases, there was a span of 15 bases. CDR3 length equals 14 residues. CDR1 and CDR2 (germline): LNHDA, SQIVND (reference sequence). The CDR3 sequence: CASSAGLRTYEQYF. CDR3 bases: TGTGCCAGTAGTGCAGGGCTTCGGACTTACGAGCAGTACTTC.

On this clone itself: Since a much larger clone is just one base distant, this may be a read error. This rearrangement joins TRBV28 to TRBJ2-7; 13 bases line up with TRBD2. V dropped 6 bases and J dropped 2; count of bases not matched to a gene: 4. This CDR3 region has 15 residues. Germline assignment: CDR1 MDHEN and CDR2 SYDVKM. The CDR3 nucleotides read TGTGCCAGCAGCCCGGGACTAGCGGGAACCTACGAGCAGTACTTC. It is translated as CASSPGLAGTYEQYF.

The rearrangement links TRBV11-2 to TRBJ2-7; 10 positions agree with TRBD2. The V segment lost 4 bases and the J segment 2 bases; nucleotides outside the gene matches: 8. The CDR3 totals 16 residues. CDR1 is SGHAT and CDR2 is FQNNGV in the germline V gene. The CDR3, as DNA: TGTGCCAGCAGCTCCACTAGCGGGACGTATACCTACGAGCAGTACTTC. It yields the protein CASSSTSGTYTYEQYF.

The chain has TRBV5-8 and TRBJ2-7; 9 bases are a match to TRBD2. V gave up 0 bases and J gave up 0 bases; unmatched junction bases: 1. This CDR3 spans 15 amino acids. Germline loops: CDR1 SGHTS, CDR2 YDEGEE. The CDR3 loop reads CASSLGSGSSYEQYF. CDR3 in DNA: TGTGCCAGCAGCTTGGGTAGCGGGAGCTCCTACGAGCAGTACTTC.

DNA for the CDR3: TGTGCCTCCCGGGGCCAGGAGAACACCGGGGAGCTGTTTTTT. Protein product: CASRGQENTGELFF. The rearrangement uses TRBV7-3 and TRBJ2-2; D is possibly TRBD1 or TRBD2 (5 bases each). CDR3 length: 14 amino acids. CDR1 and CDR2 (germline): SGHTA, FQGTGA. V was clipped by 11 bases and J by 1 base, with 14 bases between them.

V gene TRBV9 combines with J gene TRBJ2-5; 11 bases are shared with TRBD2. This CDR3 comprises 17 residues. From germline, CDR1 is SGDLS and CDR2 YYNGEE. The V segment lost 0 bases and the J segment 3 bases; nucleotides outside the gene matches: 7. CDR3 loop: CASSVDPTSGREETQYF. CDR3 bases: TGTGCCAGCAGCGTAGATCCCACTAGCGGGAGAGAAGAGACCCAGTACTTC. Full variable domain (remainder filled in from reference TRBV9 and TRBJ2-5): DSGVTQTPKHLITATGQRVTLRCSPRSGDLSVYWYQQSLDQGLQFLIQYYNGEERAKGNILERFSAQQFPDLHSELNLSSLELGDSALYFCASSVDPTSGREETQYFGPGTRLLVL.

The chain links TRBV5-4 to TRBJ2-7, with D uncertain. Germline-derived CDR1 and CDR2 are SGHNT and YYREEE (reference sequence). The CDR3 consists of 13 residues. Trimming stripped 0 bases from V and 2 bases from J, with 6 bases between. DNA for the CDR3: TGTGCCAGCAGCTTGGGCAGCCCCTACGAGCAGTACTTC. Amino acid sequence: CASSLGSPYEQYF.

The chain has TRBV4-1 and TRBJ2-2; 10 positions agree with TRBD2. The CDR3 loop spans 15 amino acids. J lost 2 bases, V lost 4 bases, and 1 base had no gene match. CDR1 and CDR2 (germline): MGHRA, YSYEKL. CDR3 sequence reads: CASSRTSGNTGELFF. The CDR3 DNA reads TGCGCCAGCAGCCGGACTAGCGGAAACACCGGGGAGCTGTTTTTT.

This clone appeared a single time. V usage is TRBV4-3 and J usage is TRBJ2-2, with 10 bases fitting TRBD2. The V gene's germline CDR1 is LGHNA and CDR2 YSLEER. The V segment lost 0 bases and the J segment 6 bases; nucleotides outside the gene matches: 7. The CDR3 runs 17 residues. The DNA of the CDR3 is TGCGCCAGCAGCCAAGATCGAGTCCTAGCGGGAGCCGGGGAGCTGTTTTTT. Translating gives CASSQDRVLAGAGELFF.

V is TRBV14 and J is TRBJ2-1; 7 positions match TRBD2. CDR3 length: 15 residues. CDR1 SGHDN and CDR2 FVKESK come from the germline V gene. Losses at the gene ends were 2 bases for V and 3 bases for J; bases not matched to a gene: 4. CDR3 coding DNA: TGTGCCAGCAGCCAATGGGCTAGCGGCTACAATGAGCAGTTCTTC. Its protein product is CASSQWASGYNEQFF.

This chain joins TRBV30 and TRBJ2-7; D gene unclear. CDR1 is GTSNPN, CDR2 SVGIG, per germline (reference sequence). The germline V and J ends were trimmed by 5 bases and 4 bases, with 12 bases remaining between them. The CDR3 extends over 12 amino acids. The CDR3 here is CAWEEGQYEQYF. The CDR3 region has the DNA TGTGCCTGGGAGGAAGGGCAGTACGAGCAGTACTTC.

This chain joins TRBV9 and TRBJ1-5; tentatively, D is TRBD1 (5 bases). This CDR3 region has 13 residues. The V and J ends lost 4 bases and 6 bases respectively, with 11 bases between them. Germline lookup yields CDR1 SGDLS and CDR2 YYNGEE. The CDR3 loop reads CASSKGRGQPQHF. DNA of the CDR3: TGTGCCAGCAGCAAGGGGCGTGGTCAGCCCCAGCATTTT.

This sequence joins TRBV27 and TRBJ2-1; the D gene is possibly TRBD2 (6 bases). CDR3 size: 13 residues. The V end was cut by 3 bases, the J end by 3 bases, with 6 bases between. Germline CDR1 reads MNHEY; CDR2 reads SMNVEV (reference sequence). The CDR3 loop is CASSFGGYNEQFF. CDR3 DNA sequence: TGTGCCAGCAGTTTCGGGGGCTACAATGAGCAGTTCTTC.

The J gene is TRBJ1-1, the V gene TRBV5-4; D might be TRBD1 (6 bases). There are 15 residues in the CDR3. V was shortened by 1 base and J by 0 bases, with 10 bases between the two germline ends. Germline V gene data show CDR1 as SGHNT and CDR2 as YYREEE (reference sequence). The CDR3 nucleotides are TGTGCCAGCAGCTTGTCAGGGGACCTGAACACTGAAGCTTTCTTT. Its translation is CASSLSGDLNTEAFF.

Turning to this clone: The junction departs from germline at one end; a sequencing error may be responsible. The rearrangement uses TRBV7-7 and TRBJ1-1; D remains unclear. CDR1 and CDR2 from the germline V gene are SSHAT and FNYEAQ (reference sequence). The CDR3 has 13 amino acids. The CDR3 sequence is CASSLALNTEAFF. DNA of the CDR3: TGTGCTAGCAGCTTAGCCTTAAACACTGAAGCTTTCTTT.

In its sample, this clone was seen a few times. CDR3 nucleotide sequence: TGTGCCAGCAGCGGTTCGAACACTGAAGCTTTCTTT. Protein: CASSGSNTEAFF. V is TRBV7-2 and J is TRBJ1-1; no clear D gene. The CDR3 consists of 12 residues. Germline assignment: CDR1 SGHTA and CDR2 FQGNSA. Trimming took 5 bases from V and 1 from J, leaving 5 bases between them. The full variable domain, in which reference TRBV7-2 and TRBJ1-1 provide the parts outside the CDR3, is GAGVSQSPSNKVTEKGKDVELRCDPISGHTALYWYRQSLGQGLEFLIYFQGNSAPDKSGLPSDRFSAERTGGSVSTLTIQRTQQEDSAVYLCASSGSNTEAFFGQGTRLTVV.

This chain joins TRBV19 and TRBJ2-7; D is uncertain. V was cut by 0 bases and J by 6 bases, with 15 bases left in between. Germline CDR1 is LNHDA and CDR2 is SQIVND (reference sequence). The CDR3 is 15 amino acids. The CDR3 loop reads CASSIDLRVGGEQYF. CDR3 in DNA: TGTGCCAGTAGTATAGATCTTAGGGTCGGCGGCGAGCAGTACTTC.

The V call is TRBV2, the J call TRBJ2-5, with D tentatively TRBD1 or TRBD2 (5 bases each). The germline CDR1 and CDR2 sequences are SNHLY and FYNNEI. V was shortened by 0 bases and J by 6 bases, with 5 bases between the two germline ends. This CDR3 comprises 12 residues. CDR3 coding DNA: TGTGCCAGCAGTGAAGCGGGACAGACCCAGTACTTC. This sequence encodes CASSEAGQTQYF.

The rearrangement joins TRBV6-5 to TRBJ2-5; TRBD2 aligns across 9 bases. The CDR3 extends over 16 amino acids. The ends lost 2 bases at V and 4 bases at J; junction bases unmatched: 8. CDR1 MNHEY and CDR2 SVGAGI come from the germline V gene. DNA for the CDR3: TGTGCCAGCAGTTACAATAGCGGGAGTCCACGAGAGACCCAGTACTTC. Translated: CASSYNSGSPRETQYF.

The rearrangement links TRBV19 to TRBJ2-1; D is perhaps TRBD1 (6 bases). Looked up from germline, CDR1 is LNHDA and CDR2 is SQIVND (reference sequence). V was shortened by 3 bases and J by 8 bases, with 17 bases between the two germline ends. This CDR3 is built from 15 residues. CDR3: CASSMGQGYFDEQFF. DNA for the CDR3: TGTGCCAGTAGTATGGGGCAGGGGTATTTCGATGAGCAGTTCTTC.

CDR3 sequence reads: CASSPGQGRGETQYF. The CDR3 bases are TGTGCCAGCTCACCGGGACAGGGTAGAGGAGAGACCCAGTACTTC. The rearrangement links TRBV18 to TRBJ2-5; 9 nucleotides match TRBD1. Germline loops: CDR1 KGHSH, CDR2 LQKENI. V shed 3 bases and J 4 bases; nucleotides not matched to a gene: 6. The CDR3 is made up of 15 amino acids.

The chain is built from TRBV23-1 and TRBJ2-7, with D possibly being TRBD1 (6 bases). TRBV23-1 is marked as an open reading frame, function uncertain. The CDR3 totals 13 residues. V was trimmed by 3 bases and J by 3 bases, leaving 9 bases between them. This CDR3 is CASSQLGGYEQYF. For the CDR3, the DNA is TGCGCCAGCAGTCAGCTAGGGGGCTACGAGCAGTACTTC.

The J gene is TRBJ1-5, the V gene TRBV5-4; D remains unclear. Germline lookup yields CDR1 SGHNT and CDR2 YYREEE (reference sequence). V lost 0 bases and J 5 bases, leaving 9 bases between the germline ends. The CDR3 totals 14 residues. The CDR3 coding sequence is TGTGCCAGCAGCTTGGGAATTCTAGATCAGCCCCAGCATTTT. Translating it yields CASSLGILDQPQHF.

V usage is TRBV7-8 and J usage is TRBJ2-7, with 7 bases fitting TRBD2. Trimming took 2 bases from V and 1 from J; bases not matched to a gene: 2. This CDR3 contains 14 residues. Looked up from germline, CDR1 is SGHVS and CDR2 is FQNEAQ. For the CDR3, the DNA is TGTGCCAGCAGCTTACTAGCGGAGTCCTACGAGCAGTACTTC. Protein: CASSLLAESYEQYF.

This chain connects TRBV6-5 to TRBJ2-1; 8 nucleotides line up with TRBD2. Germline V gene sequence: CDR1 MNHEY, CDR2 SVGAGI. This CDR3 spans 15 amino acids. V lost 8 bases, J lost 0 bases, and 6 bases stayed unmatched. CDR3 loop: CASSISGSSYNEQFF. CDR3 coding DNA: TGTGCCAGCTCAATAAGCGGGAGCTCCTACAATGAGCAGTTCTTC.